This T cell receptor beta chain was documented in a study of shared clonotypes between healthy human individuals (dated by TCRdb to about 2020). Notes on the research overall: A few men and two women, aged 18 to 49 years, made up the cohort. Per donor, leukapheresis produced somewhere between about 0.9 and 9.5 billion PBMCs. To increase sequencing depth and limit assay-specific biases, different laboratories used diverse techniques to prepare libraries and sequence TCR repertoires. For each donor, CD4 naive and CD4 memory were each given three plates, CD8 naive was given two plates, and CD8 memory was given one plate. The study deeply sequenced blood TCR repertoires of five healthy adults to estimate repertoire size and the extent of clonotype sharing between individuals.

What the work shows at the level of the full study, not this receptor alone: Compared with non-shared clonotypes, the clonotypes found in all four sorted-subset donors had higher generation probabilities. Rarefaction of sorted-subset datasets indicated incomplete sequencing despite the large sequencing depth. Sharing across a few donors was observed for approximately 5% of naive CD4, about 4% of naive CD8, roughly 2.3% of memory CD4, and roughly 0.4% of memory CD8 clonotypes. Naive subsets generally had larger estimated clonotype richness than memory subsets. Sampling was restricted to blood, and TCR repertoires in tissue are likely to differ from TCR repertoires in blood. Because the study included a small number of donors, the genetic and exposure-history diversity represented was limited. Pairwise subsampling indicated that sequencing depth was expected to affect the degree of clonotype sharing among donors.

For this chain, trimming is 1 base at the V end and 0 bases at the J end, and the number of junction bases without a gene match is 4. There are 17 amino acids in the CDR3, from cysteine to phenylalanine inclusive. The read is trimmed to its CDR3 DNA, 51 bases read in frame from base 1. Reading the germline V gene gives CDR1 SGHRS and CDR2 YFSETQ. Of note for this clone: It has no known antigen specificity. No much larger clonotype is one base removed from it; base qualities were not supplied.

The donors were healthy, HIV-negative adults who had no recently reported acute infections or vaccinations. Only Caucasian adults living in Nashville, Tennessee, USA were represented among the donors. CD4+ T cells were enriched by magnetic negative selection; naive cells were then positively selected on CD45RA, and the negative fraction formed the memory subset. Blood was collected by leukapheresis, and PBMCs were isolated by Ficoll-Histopaque density gradient centrifugation and then cryopreserved in liquid nitrogen vapor phase. Purity and quantity of every magnetically sorted T cell population were checked by analytical flow cytometry. Genomic DNA was isolated from every sorted fraction and measured by UV absorbance on a Nanodrop 2000c. Using the deep immunoSEQ assay, TCR CDR3 regions were amplified from genomic DNA by multiplex PCR. For each cell subset, the extracted genomic DNA was distributed evenly across all wells of several immunoSEQ 96-well plates, and each plate served as one replicate. For sorted subsets, each replicate PCR was loaded with around 200 ng genomic DNA, equivalent to 30,000 or so T cell genomes. Purified libraries were quantified with a Qubit 3.0 fluorometer, sized on a Bioanalyzer 2100, and re-quantified with the KAPA Library Quantification kit. Each immunoSEQ 96-well plate was sequenced on its own single-read 150-cycle Illumina NextSeq 550 flow cell. The study's own analysis went as follows. Because only junctional sequences without quality scores were contained in the immunoSEQ output, filtering matching that applied to full-length reads could not be performed. To assign V/J genes and CDR3, sequences were annotated against IMGT germline references using PyIR, a Python wrapper for IgBLAST v1.9. Reads were removed for weak V/J assignments (E-value above 1e-6), missing CDR3, stop codons, out-of-frame junctions, or ambiguous translated residues. V3J clonotypes were defined by identical inferred V gene, J gene, and CDR3 amino acid sequence. Percentage overlap between repertoires was computed as shared unique clonotypes divided by the size of the smaller repertoire. Richness of each repertoire was evaluated using RTK rarefaction, the Chao1 estimator, and Recon v2.1 estimates of unobserved clonotypes. Generation probabilities were computed with OLGA for all TCRbeta clonotypes obtained by the gDNA method from several donors. Held by TCRdb, this immuneACCESS table contains in-frame sequences only and omits some clones. Under half of the omission traces to an unresolved V gene where checked; the cause of the rest is unknown. The DNA gave D and trimming, while V, J and clone size come from that table. The sample table shows 2,500,000 or so clones, and around 92% are seen once. Together, the top ten hold approximately 0.39% of the sample.

This sequence was found in a young man in good health. Some clones in this sample may be carry-over from other donors' samples. Recombination connected TRBV5-1 to TRBJ2-1, and 10 bases in between align with TRBD2. Sample: naive CD4+ T cells from PBMCs. The sample's cell subset or site label, in plain terms: CD45RA+ positively selected. The sequence in DNA is TGCGCCAGCAGCTTGACTAGCGGGGTTAGCTCCTACAATGAGCAGTTCTTC. Translated, this gives CASSLTSGVSSYNEQFF.